What follows is one T cell receptor beta chain and its context. The data were taken from a study of Ad26.COV2.S vaccination and SARS-CoV-2 variants. Study-level information: Donor was assigned to the Ad26.COV2.S arm of trial COV1001. Ad26.COV2.S, an intramuscular injection, was given once or twice 56 days apart.

The treatment is: some 20 received Ad26.COV2.S at low or high dose, single or two shots; several received placebo; per-sample allocation not given. The study sampled participants on day 63 after the first vaccine or placebo injection. In Boston, the donor was an adult between 18-55 years of age. The data were produced by immunoSEQ multiplex PCR, yet TCRdb's version contains in-frame clones alone and is incomplete. The data show 300,000 to 350,000 clones, with 85% to 90% seen just once and under 6% held by the top ten. Germline loops: CDR1 SGHAT, CDR2 FQNNGV. The CDR3 length is 15 residues. V lost 6 bases, J lost 5 bases, and 20 bases lay in between.

The rearrangement links TRBV11-2 to TRBJ2-7; D gene uncertain. This sequence originates from a person between 18 and 59 years old who received the Ad26.COV2.S COVID-19 vaccine or a placebo. The input for sequencing was peripheral blood, taken in a trial of Ad26.COV2.S vaccine versus placebo. Written as DNA, the CDR3 is TGTGCCAGCAGTTCACCCGCCTCCGCGGCCAACGAGCAGTACTTC. This codes for CASSSPASAANEQYF.